These 16 T cell receptor beta chains came from one sample sequenced in a study of vaccination and CD4 T cells after COVID-19. Their cognate antigens are unknown. Treatment in this sample: roughly 11-day PBMC culture with coronavirus spike peptide pools or control peptides (ViraFEST assay). The assay that was used to sequence DNA from cultured CD4+ T cells was the Oncomine TCR Beta short-read assay. Each CDR3 protein is one row after TCRdb ran MiXCR on the PCR reads. Among around 11,000 distinct CDR3 sequences listed, less than 75% were seen once. Sequenced sample: CD4+ T cells from blood, cultured in vitro. The receptors originated from a human donor who had recovered from COVID-19.

The chain employs TRBV6-5 and TRBJ1-2, with D possibly TRBD1 on 5 matching bases. The CDR3 consists of 14 residues. Trimming removed 0 bases at V and 0 bases at J, with 5 bases between. Looked up from germline, CDR1 is MNHEY and CDR2 is SVGAGI. CDR3 sequence: CASSYSRANYGYTF. The CDR3 coding sequence is TGTGCCAGCAGTTACTCCAGGGCTAACTATGGCTACACCTTC.

This clonotype has a handful of counts. An end of the junction does not agree with germline; a read error may underlie this. This chain links TRBV7-7 with TRBJ1-2, with no clear D. From germline, CDR1 is SSHAT and CDR2 FNYEAQ (reference sequence). The CDR3 contains 13 residues. The CDR3 DNA is TGTGCTAGCAGCCCAATTCGTAACTATGGCTACACCTTC. It codes for CASSPIRNYGYTF.

As to this clonotype: In this CDR3 the conserved last residue, phenylalanine or tryptophan, is missing, so a read error is likely. The chain employs TRBV6-7 and TRBJ2-1, with a possible D match to TRBD2 (5 bases). TRBV6-7 counts as an open reading frame of uncertain function. The CDR3 is made up of 14 amino acids. V dropped 4 bases and J dropped 5 bases, with 12 bases sitting between them. The CDR3 loop reads CASSCHSEHNEQFL. In nucleotides, the CDR3 is TGTGCCAGCAGTTGCCATAGCGAGCACAATGAGCAGTTCCTC.

V is TRBV20-1 and J is TRBJ1-2, with D unclear. Germline V gives CDR1 DFQATT, CDR2 SNEGSKA (reference sequence). The V end was cut by 2 bases, the J end by 2 bases, with 6 bases between. This CDR3 is 12 amino acids long. CDR3: CSARNLNYGYTF. The CDR3 DNA reads as TGCAGTGCTAGAAACTTGAACTATGGCTACACCTTC.

This sequence joins TRBV7-2 and TRBJ2-7; the D gene is possibly TRBD1 (6 bases). The CDR3 has 14 amino acids. Per the germline V gene, CDR1 is SGHTA and CDR2 is FQGNSA. Trimming shortened V by 1 base and J by 0 bases, and 7 bases separated the two germline ends. CDR3 DNA: TGTGCCAGCAGCTTAGACAGGGCCTCCTACGAGCAGTACTTC. This gives the protein CASSLDRASYEQYF.

This clonotype occurred once. The CDR3: CSARVQGLYGYTF. The CDR3 bases are TGCAGTGCTAGAGTACAGGGCCTCTATGGCTACACCTTC. The chain links TRBV20-1 to TRBJ1-2, with a weak D call TRBD1 (6 bases). The CDR3 loop spans 13 amino acids. The germline gives CDR1 DFQATT, CDR2 SNEGSKA (reference sequence). V shed 1 base and J shed 4 bases, with 10 bases lying between them.

This clonotype has a single count. The chain uses TRBV28 and TRBJ2-7; perhaps D is TRBD1 or TRBD2 (5 bases each). The length of the CDR3 is 12 residues. Germline loops: CDR1 MDHEN, CDR2 SYDVKM. V shed 8 bases and J shed 3 bases, with 11 bases lying between them. In DNA, the CDR3 is TGTGCCAGCGGAGGACAAGACTACGAGCAGTACTTC. Encoded protein: CASGGQDYEQYF.

The genes are TRBV20-1 and TRBJ2-3; TRBD1 matches 8 bases. Germline V lookup: CDR1 DFQATT, CDR2 SNEGSKA (reference sequence). The CDR3 has 15 residues. J gave up 1 base and V 3 bases, and 6 bases lay outside the gene matches. This CDR3 is CSASHRGIGTDTQYF. CDR3 coding DNA: TGCAGTGCTAGTCACAGGGGGATCGGCACAGATACGCAGTATTTT.

The rearrangement uses TRBV11-2 and TRBJ1-6; D unresolved. V was shortened by 6 bases and J by 5 bases, with 11 bases between the two germline ends. CDR1 and CDR2 from the germline V gene are SGHAT and FQNNGV. This CDR3 contains 14 residues. The CDR3 DNA reads as TGTGCCAGCAGATCCAGGAGGGATAATTCACCCCTCCACTTT. It codes for CASRSRRDNSPLHF.

V gene TRBV27 combines with J gene TRBJ2-1; the match to TRBD2 covers 7 bases. V shed 5 bases, J shed 9 bases, and the junction held 10 bases outside the gene matches. The CDR3 is made up of 14 amino acids. The germline CDR1 and CDR2 sequences are MNHEY and SMNVEV (reference sequence). CDR3: CASSPFRGEAEQFF. The CDR3 DNA follows: TGTGCCAGCAGTCCCTTCCGGGGGGAGGCTGAGCAGTTCTTC.

CDR3 DNA sequence: TGTGCCAGCAGCCTAGGGACAGCGTACTATGGCTACACCTTC. Amino acid sequence: CASSLGTAYYGYTF. This chain joins TRBV7-2 and TRBJ1-2; 7 bases line up with TRBD1. After removal of 5 bases from V and 3 bases from J, the junction contained 6 bases not matched to a gene. The CDR3 length is 14 residues. Germline CDR1 and CDR2: SGHTA and FQGNSA. Full variable domain (outside the CDR3, taken from reference TRBV7-2 and TRBJ1-2): GAGVSQSPSNKVTEKGKDVELRCDPISGHTALYWYRQSLGQGLEFLIYFQGNSAPDKSGLPSDRFSAERTGGSVSTLTIQRTQQEDSAVYLCASSLGTAYYGYTFGSGTRLTVV.

The V and J genes are TRBV12-3 or TRBV12-4 and TRBJ2-1; no firm D call. This CDR3 contains 15 residues. V was pared by 6 bases and J by 6 bases, with 18 bases between. CDR3 coding DNA: TGTGCCAGCAGCCTCGACCCCCTCTCGTTCAATGAGCAGTTCTTC. Translation: CASSLDPLSFNEQFF.

This chain links TRBV29-1 with TRBJ2-2; TRBD2 aligns across 9 bases. Germline-derived CDR1 and CDR2 are SQVTM and ANQGSEA. The J segment lost 5 bases and the V segment lost 6 bases, leaving 13 bases of the junction unmatched. CDR3 size: 16 residues. This chain's CDR3 is CSVKTIIAGATGELFF. CDR3 bases: TGCAGCGTGAAGACAATTATAGCGGGAGCGACCGGGGAGCTGTTTTTT.

Only a few counts were recorded for this clonotype. This chain connects TRBV12-3 or TRBV12-4 to TRBJ1-1; D unclear. This CDR3 is 11 amino acids long. Trimming left V 3 bases short and J 5 bases short, with 4 bases between. As DNA, the CDR3 is TGTGCCAGCAGTTTGGGGACTGAAGCTTTCTTT. It encodes CASSLGTEAFF.

The chain couples TRBV20-1 to TRBJ1-5; no definite D call. Per germline, CDR1 DFQATT and CDR2 SNEGSKA (reference sequence). V lost 3 bases, J lost 0 bases, and 6 bases lay in between. The CDR3 sequence is 13 residues long. Written as DNA, the CDR3 is TGCAGTGCTAGGGGAGATAGCAATCAGCCCCAGCATTTT. It specifies CSARGDSNQPQHF.

This chain connects TRBV20-1 to TRBJ1-6, with 7 bases that match TRBD1. Germline CDR1 reads DFQATT; CDR2 reads SNEGSKA (reference sequence). V shed 0 bases and J 8 bases; nucleotides not matched to a gene: 4. CDR3 size: 14 residues. The CDR3 loop is CSARDRDRYSPLHF. The DNA for the CDR3 is TGCAGTGCTAGAGATCGGGACAGATATTCACCCCTCCACTTT.